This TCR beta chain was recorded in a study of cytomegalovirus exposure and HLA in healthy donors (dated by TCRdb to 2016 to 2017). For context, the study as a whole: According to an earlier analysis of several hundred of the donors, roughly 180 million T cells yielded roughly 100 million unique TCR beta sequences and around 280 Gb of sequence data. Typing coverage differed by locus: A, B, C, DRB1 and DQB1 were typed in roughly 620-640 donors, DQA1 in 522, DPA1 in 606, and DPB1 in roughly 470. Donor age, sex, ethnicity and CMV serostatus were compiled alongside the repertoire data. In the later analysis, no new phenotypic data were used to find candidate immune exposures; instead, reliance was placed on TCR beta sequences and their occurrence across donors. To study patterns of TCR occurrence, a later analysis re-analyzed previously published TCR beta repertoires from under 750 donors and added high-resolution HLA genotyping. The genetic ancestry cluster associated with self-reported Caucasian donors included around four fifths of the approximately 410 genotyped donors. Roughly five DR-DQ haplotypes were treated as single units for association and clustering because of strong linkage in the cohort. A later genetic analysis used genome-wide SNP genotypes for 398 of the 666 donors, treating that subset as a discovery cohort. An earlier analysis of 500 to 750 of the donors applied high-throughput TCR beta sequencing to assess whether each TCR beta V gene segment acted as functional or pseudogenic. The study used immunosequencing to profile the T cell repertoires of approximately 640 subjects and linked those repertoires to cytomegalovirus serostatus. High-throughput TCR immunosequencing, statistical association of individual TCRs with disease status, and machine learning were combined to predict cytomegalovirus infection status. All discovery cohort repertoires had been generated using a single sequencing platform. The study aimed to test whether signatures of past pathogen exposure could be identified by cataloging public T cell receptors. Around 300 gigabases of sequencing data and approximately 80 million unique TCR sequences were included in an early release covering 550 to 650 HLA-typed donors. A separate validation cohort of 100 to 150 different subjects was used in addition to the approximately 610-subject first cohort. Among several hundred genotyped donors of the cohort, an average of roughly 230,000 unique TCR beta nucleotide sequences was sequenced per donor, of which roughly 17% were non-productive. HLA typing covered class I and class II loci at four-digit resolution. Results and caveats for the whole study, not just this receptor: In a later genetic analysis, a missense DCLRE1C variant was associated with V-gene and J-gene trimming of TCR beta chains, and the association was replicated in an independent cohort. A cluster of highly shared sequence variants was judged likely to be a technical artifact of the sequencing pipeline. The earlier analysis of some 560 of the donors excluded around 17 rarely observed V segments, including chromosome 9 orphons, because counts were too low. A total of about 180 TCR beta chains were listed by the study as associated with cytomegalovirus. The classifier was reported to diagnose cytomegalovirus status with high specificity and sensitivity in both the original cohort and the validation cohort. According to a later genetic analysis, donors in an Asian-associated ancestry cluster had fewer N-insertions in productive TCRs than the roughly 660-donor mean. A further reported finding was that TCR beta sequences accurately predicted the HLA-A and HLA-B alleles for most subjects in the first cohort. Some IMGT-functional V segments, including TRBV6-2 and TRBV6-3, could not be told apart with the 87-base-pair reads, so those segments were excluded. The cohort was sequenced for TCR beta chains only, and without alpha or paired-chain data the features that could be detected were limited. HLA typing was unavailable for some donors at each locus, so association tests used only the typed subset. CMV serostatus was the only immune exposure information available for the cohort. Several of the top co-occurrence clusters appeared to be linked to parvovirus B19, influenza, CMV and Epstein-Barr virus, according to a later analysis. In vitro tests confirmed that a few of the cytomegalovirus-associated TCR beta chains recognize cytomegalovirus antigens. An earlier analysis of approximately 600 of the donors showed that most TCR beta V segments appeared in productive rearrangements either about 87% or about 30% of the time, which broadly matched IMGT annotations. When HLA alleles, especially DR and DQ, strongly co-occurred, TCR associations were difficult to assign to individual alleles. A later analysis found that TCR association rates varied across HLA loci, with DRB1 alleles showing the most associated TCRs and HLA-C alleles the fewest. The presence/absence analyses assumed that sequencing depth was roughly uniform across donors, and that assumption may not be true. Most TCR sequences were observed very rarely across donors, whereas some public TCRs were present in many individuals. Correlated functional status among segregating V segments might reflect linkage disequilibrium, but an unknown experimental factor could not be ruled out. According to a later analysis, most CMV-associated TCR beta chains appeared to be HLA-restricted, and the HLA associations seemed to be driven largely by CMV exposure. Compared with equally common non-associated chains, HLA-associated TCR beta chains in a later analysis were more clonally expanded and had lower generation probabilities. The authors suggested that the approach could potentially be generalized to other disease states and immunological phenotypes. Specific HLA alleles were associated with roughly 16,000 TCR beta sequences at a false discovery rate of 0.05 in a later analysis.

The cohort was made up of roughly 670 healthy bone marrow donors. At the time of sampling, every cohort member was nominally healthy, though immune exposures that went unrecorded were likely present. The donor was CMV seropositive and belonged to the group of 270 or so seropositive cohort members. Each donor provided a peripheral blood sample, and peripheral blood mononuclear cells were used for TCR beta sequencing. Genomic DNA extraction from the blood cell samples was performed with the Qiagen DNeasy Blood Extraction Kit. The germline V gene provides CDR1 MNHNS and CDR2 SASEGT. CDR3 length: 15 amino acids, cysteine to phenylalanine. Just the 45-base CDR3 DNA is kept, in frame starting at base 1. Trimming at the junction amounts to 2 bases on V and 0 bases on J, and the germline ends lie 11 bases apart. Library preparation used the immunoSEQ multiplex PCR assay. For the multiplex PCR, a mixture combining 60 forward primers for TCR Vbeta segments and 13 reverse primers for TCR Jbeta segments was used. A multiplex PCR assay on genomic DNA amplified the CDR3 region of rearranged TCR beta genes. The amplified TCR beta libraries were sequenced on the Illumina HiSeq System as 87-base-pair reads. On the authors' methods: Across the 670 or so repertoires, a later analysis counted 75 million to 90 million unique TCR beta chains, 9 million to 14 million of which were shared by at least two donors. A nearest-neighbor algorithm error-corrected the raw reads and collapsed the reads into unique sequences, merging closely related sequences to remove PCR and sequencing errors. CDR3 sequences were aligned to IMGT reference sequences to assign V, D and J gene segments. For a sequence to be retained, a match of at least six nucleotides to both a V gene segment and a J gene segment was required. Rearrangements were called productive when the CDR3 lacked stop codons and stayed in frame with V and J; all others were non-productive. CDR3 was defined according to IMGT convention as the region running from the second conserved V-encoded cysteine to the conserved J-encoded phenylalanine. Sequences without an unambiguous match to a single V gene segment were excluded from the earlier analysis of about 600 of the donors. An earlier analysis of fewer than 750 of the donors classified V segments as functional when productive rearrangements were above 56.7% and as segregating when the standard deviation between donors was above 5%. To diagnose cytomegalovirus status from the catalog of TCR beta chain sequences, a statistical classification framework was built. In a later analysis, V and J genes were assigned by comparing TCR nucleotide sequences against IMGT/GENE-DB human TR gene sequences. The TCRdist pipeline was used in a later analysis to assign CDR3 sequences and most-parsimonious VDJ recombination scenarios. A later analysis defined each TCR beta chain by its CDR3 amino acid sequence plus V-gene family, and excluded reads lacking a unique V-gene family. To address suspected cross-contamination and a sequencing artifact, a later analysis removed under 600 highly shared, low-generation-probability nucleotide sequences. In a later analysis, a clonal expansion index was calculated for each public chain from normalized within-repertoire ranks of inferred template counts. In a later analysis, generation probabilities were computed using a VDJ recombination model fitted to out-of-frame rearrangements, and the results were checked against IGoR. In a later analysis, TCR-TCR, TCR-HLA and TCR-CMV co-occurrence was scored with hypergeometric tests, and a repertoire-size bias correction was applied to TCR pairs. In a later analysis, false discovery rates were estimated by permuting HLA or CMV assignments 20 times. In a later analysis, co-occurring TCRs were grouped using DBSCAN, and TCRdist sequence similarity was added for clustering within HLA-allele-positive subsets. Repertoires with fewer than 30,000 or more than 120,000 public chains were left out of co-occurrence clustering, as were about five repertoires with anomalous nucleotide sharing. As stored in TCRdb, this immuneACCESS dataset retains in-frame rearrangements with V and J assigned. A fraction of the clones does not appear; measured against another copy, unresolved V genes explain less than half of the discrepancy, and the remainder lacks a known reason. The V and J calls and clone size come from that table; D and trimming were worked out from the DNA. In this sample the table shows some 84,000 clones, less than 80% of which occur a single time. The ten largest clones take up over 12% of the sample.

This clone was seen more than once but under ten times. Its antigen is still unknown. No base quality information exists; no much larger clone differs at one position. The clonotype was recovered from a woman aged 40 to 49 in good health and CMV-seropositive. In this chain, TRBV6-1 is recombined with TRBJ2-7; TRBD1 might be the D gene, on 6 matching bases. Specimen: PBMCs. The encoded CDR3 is CASSERMGASYEQYF. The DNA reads TGTGCCAGCAGTGAAAGAATGGGGGCCTCCTACGAGCAGTACTTC.